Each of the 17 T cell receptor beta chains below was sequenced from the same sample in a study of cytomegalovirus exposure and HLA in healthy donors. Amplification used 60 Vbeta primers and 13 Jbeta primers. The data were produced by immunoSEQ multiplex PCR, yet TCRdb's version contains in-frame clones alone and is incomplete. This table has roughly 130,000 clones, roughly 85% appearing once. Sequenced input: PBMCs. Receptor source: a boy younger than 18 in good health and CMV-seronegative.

The CDR3 loop reads CASSPGTMFVHEQYF. For the CDR3, the DNA is TGTGCCAGCAGCCCCGGGACTATGTTTGTTCACGAGCAGTACTTC. This chain connects TRBV11-2 to TRBJ2-7; 7 positions agree with TRBD2. Trimming took 5 bases from V and 5 from J; bases not matched to a gene: 12. CDR3 length: 15 amino acids. Germline assignment: CDR1 SGHAT and CDR2 FQNNGV.

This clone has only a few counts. The CDR3 region has the DNA TGTGCCAGCAGTGAGCTTGACAGAAATTCACCCCTCCACTTT. Amino acids: CASSELDRNSPLHF. The chain carries TRBV6-1 and TRBJ1-6; maybe TRBD1 (5 bases). The germline V gene has CDR1 MNHNS and CDR2 SASEGT. Trimming took 3 bases from V and 7 from J, leaving 10 bases between them. This CDR3 region has 14 residues.

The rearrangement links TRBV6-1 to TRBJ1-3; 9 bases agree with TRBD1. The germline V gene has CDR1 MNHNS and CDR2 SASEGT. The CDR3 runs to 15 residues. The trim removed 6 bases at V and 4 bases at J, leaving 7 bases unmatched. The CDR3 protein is CASSGTGSAGNTIYF. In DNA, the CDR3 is TGTGCCAGCAGCGGGACAGGGTCCGCCGGAAACACCATATATTTT.

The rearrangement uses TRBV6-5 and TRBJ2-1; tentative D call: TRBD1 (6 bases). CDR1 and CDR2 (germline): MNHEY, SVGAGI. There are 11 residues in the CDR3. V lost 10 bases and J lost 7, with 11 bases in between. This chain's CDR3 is CATKTGNEQFF. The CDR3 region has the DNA TGTGCCACCAAAACAGGGAATGAGCAGTTCTTC.

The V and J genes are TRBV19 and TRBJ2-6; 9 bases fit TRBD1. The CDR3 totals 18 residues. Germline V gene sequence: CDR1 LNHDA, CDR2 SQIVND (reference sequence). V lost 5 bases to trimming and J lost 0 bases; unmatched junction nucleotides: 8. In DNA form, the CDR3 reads TGTGCCAGTAGTCCTTCGGGACAGGGCAACTCTGGGGCCAACGTCCTGACTTTC. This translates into CASSPSGQGNSGANVLTF.

CDR3 residues: CASSSPGQGGEKLFF. CDR3 nucleotides: TGTGCCAGCAGCTCACCGGGACAGGGCGGCGAAAAACTGTTTTTT. The rearrangement links TRBV5-5 to TRBJ1-4; 9 bases map to TRBD1. Germline CDR1 is SGHKS and CDR2 is YYEKEE (reference sequence). Germline trimming cut 3 bases from V and 8 bases from J; bases unmatched to any gene: 8. The CDR3 spans 15 residues.

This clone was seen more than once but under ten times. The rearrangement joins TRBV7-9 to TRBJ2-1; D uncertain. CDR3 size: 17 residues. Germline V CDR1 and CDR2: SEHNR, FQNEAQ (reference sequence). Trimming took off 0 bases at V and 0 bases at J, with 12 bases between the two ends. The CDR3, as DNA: TGTGCCAGCAGCTTAGCGATACCCCACGGCTCCTACAATGAGCAGTTCTTC. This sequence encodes CASSLAIPHGSYNEQFF.

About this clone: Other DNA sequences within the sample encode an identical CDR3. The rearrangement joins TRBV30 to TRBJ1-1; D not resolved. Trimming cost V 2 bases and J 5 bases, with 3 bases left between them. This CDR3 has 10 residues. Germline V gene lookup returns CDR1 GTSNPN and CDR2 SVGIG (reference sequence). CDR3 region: CAWSRTEAFF. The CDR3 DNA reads TGTGCCTGGAGTCGTACTGAAGCTTTCTTT.

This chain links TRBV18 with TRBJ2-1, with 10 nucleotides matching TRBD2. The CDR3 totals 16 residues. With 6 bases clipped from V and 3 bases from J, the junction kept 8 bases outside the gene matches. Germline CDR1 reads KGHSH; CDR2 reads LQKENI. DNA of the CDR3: TGTGCCAGCTCGGATCCTAGCGGGGGAATCTACAATGAGCAGTTCTTC. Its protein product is CASSDPSGGIYNEQFF.

For the CDR3, the DNA is TGTGCCTGGAGTGAGGGGACAGGGTTCTACACCTTC. This sequence encodes CAWSEGTGFYTF. The rearrangement links TRBV30 to TRBJ1-2, with 9 bases fitting TRBD1. This CDR3 contains 12 residues. The junction had 4 bases not matched to a gene; V was cut back by 1 base and J by 10 bases. Germline V gene lookup returns CDR1 GTSNPN and CDR2 SVGIG (reference sequence).

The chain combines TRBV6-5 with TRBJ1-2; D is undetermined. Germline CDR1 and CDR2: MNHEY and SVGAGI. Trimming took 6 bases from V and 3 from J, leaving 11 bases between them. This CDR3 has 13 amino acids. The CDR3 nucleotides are TGTGCCAGCAGCCAGGAGGTCCACTATGGCTACACCTTC. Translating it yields CASSQEVHYGYTF.

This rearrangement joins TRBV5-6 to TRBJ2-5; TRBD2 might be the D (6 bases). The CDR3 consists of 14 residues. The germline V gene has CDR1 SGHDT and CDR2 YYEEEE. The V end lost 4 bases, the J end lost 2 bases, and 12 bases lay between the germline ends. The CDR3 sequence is CASSPGTAQETQYF. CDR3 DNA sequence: TGTGCCAGCAGCCCCGGGACTGCTCAAGAGACCCAGTACTTC.

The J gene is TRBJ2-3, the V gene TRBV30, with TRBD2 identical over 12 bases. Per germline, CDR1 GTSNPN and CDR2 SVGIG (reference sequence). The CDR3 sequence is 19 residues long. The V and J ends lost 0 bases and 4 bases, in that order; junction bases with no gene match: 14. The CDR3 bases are TGTGCCTGGAGTGTGGAGCTAGCGGGAGGGTCACCACACCCAGATACGCAGTATTTT. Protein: CAWSVELAGGSPHPDTQYF.

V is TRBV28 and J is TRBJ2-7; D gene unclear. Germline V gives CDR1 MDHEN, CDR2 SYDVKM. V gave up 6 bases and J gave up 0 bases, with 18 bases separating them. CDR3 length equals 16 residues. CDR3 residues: CASSPYPGPFSYEQYF. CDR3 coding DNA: TGTGCCAGCAGCCCTTACCCTGGGCCCTTCTCCTACGAGCAGTACTTC.

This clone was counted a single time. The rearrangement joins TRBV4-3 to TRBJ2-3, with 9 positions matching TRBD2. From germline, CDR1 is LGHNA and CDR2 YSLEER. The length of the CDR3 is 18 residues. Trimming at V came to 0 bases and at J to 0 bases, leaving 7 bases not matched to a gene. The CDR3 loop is CASSQDLSGSPSTDTQYF. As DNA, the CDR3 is TGCGCCAGCAGCCAAGATCTTAGCGGGAGCCCTAGCACAGATACGCAGTATTTT.

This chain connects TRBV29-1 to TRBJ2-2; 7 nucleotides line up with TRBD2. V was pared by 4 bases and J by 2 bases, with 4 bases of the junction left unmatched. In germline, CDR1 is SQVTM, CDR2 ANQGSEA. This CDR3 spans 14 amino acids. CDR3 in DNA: TGCAGCGTTGGACTAGCAGCCAACACCGGGGAGCTGTTTTTT. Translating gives CSVGLAANTGELFF.

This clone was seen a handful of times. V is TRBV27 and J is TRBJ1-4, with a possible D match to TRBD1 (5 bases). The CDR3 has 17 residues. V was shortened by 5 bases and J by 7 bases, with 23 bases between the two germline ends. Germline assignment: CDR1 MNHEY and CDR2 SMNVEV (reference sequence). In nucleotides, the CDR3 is TGTGCCAGCAGTCCATCCACGGGGTCGGGGGGTGGTGAAAAACTGTTTTTT. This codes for CASSPSTGSGGGEKLFF.